The rows below give T cell receptor beta chains drawn from one sample of a study of T-cell reconstitution after alpha-beta-depleted transplantation in children. TCRdb re-called the PCR reads through MiXCR, storing one row per CDR3 protein. The sample holds approximately 980,000 distinct CDR3 sequences, roughly 29% seen once. The sequences come from PBMCs, mostly from graft donor cells, collected 360 days after TCRalphabeta/CD19-depleted stem cell transplant. The receptors here all came from a boy less than two years old who had a stem cell transplant for SCID, so the T cells may come from the graft donor. CDR3s include the opening cysteine and the closing phenylalanine or tryptophan. The D gene is left open where the match is weak. Expanded clones are given a class, and other clones once, few, many or no size at all.

.,.,TRBJ1-2,TRBV20-1,TGCGGAGGCGTCCCAGGGTTGAACTATGGCTACACCTTT,CGGVPGLNYGYTF
TRBD2,few,TRBJ2-4,TRBV12-3/TRBV12-4,TGTGCCAGCAGTCATAGACTAGCGGGCTCCAAAAACATTCAGTACTTC,CASSHRLAGSKNIQYF
TRBD2,few,TRBJ2-3,TRBV7-2,TGTGCCAGCAGCTTAGCGATAGCGGGGGGGCGGTCAGATACGCAGTATTTT,CASSLAIAGGRSDTQYF
.,few,TRBJ1-1,TRBV4-2,TGTGCCAGCAGCCAACCCGGGGCAGGCCTCATGAACACTGAAGCTTTCTTT,CASSQPGAGLMNTEAFF
.,.,TRBJ2-7,TRBV12-3/TRBV12-4,TGTGCCAGCAGTTTTGGCCGGTCGTCCGAGCAGTACTTC,CASSFGRSSEQYF
.,few,TRBJ1-2,TRBV20-1,TGCAGTGCTCCCAGGACAGACTTATATGGCTACACCTTC,CSAPRTDLYGYTF
.,.,TRBJ2-7,TRBV15,TGTGCCACCAGCTCCCCTCCGAGGGGGCAGTACTTC,CATSSPPRGQYF
TRBD2,.,TRBJ2-1,TRBV4-3,TGCGCCAGCAGCCAAGGTATAGCGGGTCGGGATGAGCAGTTCTTC,CASSQGIAGRDEQFF
TRBD1,.,TRBJ2-4,TRBV12-3/TRBV12-4,TGTGCCAGCAGTTTAGGGGACAGGTCAAACATTCAGTACTTC,CASSLGDRSNIQYF
TRBD2,once,TRBJ2-4,TRBV28,TGTGCCACCGGACTAGGAAGTCGGAACATTCAGTACTTC,CATGLGSRNIQYF
.,many,TRBJ2-7,TRBV5-1,TGCGCCAGCAGCTTCGGTGGTCGATCGGCCAGTCCGTGGAACGAGCAGTACTTC,CASSFGGRSASPWNEQYF
.,.,TRBJ2-7,TRBV3-1,TGTGCCAGCAGCCTGGGGTTCCCCTCCTACGAGCAGTACTTC,CASSLGFPSYEQYF
TRBD1,.,TRBJ2-1,TRBV7-7,TGTGCCAGCAGCCCCCCGGGACAGGGTTGGAATGAGCAGTTCTTC,CASSPPGQGWNEQFF
.,.,TRBJ2-1,TRBV5-1,TGCGCCAGCAGCTTCCCTACGGGGCTCTACAATGAGCAGTTCTTC,CASSFPTGLYNEQFF
.,.,TRBJ2-3,TRBV9,TGTGCCAGCAGCGTAGTTAGTGGGGCACGAGATACGCAGTATTTT,CASSVVSGARDTQYF
TRBD1,.,TRBJ2-7,TRBV7-8,TGTGCCAGCATGGGACAGAACTCCTACGAGCAGTACTTC,CASMGQNSYEQYF
TRBD1,.,TRBJ2-5,TRBV5-1,TGCGCCAGCAGCTTGGTTCCGGCGACAGGGGGCGACGAAGAGACCCAGTACTTC,CASSLVPATGGDEETQYF
TRBD2,.,TRBJ2-3,TRBV7-4,TGTGCCAGCAGCCTTCAGCCGGGGGGGAGTTTCACAGATACGCAGTATTTT,CASSLQPGGSFTDTQYF
TRBD1,few,TRBJ2-5,TRBV28,TGTGCCAGCATCCCACCCTCCGGGACAGGGGTTAAAGAGACCCAGTACTTC,CASIPPSGTGVKETQYF
.,.,TRBJ2-5,TRBV5-1,TGCGCCAGCAGCTTTATCAATTCTAAACAAGAGACCCAGTACTTC,CASSFINSKQETQYF
.,.,TRBJ2-2,TRBV6-2/TRBV6-3,TGTGCCAGCAGTTCCCGTTGGGCCCAGAACACCGGGGAGCTGTTTTTT,CASSSRWAQNTGELFF
.,.,TRBJ1-1,TRBV20-1,TGCAGTGCTGGGGGGTGGCAGGGAAGTATGAACACTGAAGCTTTCTTT,CSAGGWQGSMNTEAFF
.,.,TRBJ2-2,TRBV4-2,TGTGCCAGCAGCCAAGAGTCAGGGGTGGTCTACACCGGGGAGCTGTTTTTT,CASSQESGVVYTGELFF
.,.,TRBJ2-7,TRBV5-1,TGCGCCAGCAGCTTTACAGGGAAGCAGTACTTC,CASSFTGKQYF
.,.,TRBJ2-7,TRBV10-3,TGTGCCATCAGTGAACGGCGGACAGCCACCCCCACCTACGAGCAGTACTTC,CAISERRTATPTYEQYF
TRBD2,.,TRBJ2-1,TRBV4-1,TGCGCCAGCAGCCAACTCGGGACTAGCGGGGGGACGGGTGAGCAGTTCTTC,CASSQLGTSGGTGEQFF
.,.,TRBJ2-1,TRBV20-1,TGCAGTGCTACCCGGGGGGCTGGCCTCAATGAGCAGTTCTTC,CSATRGAGLNEQFF
.,few,TRBJ2-5,TRBV25-1,TGTGCCAGCAGTGAAGTTGGAGAAGTTGAGACCCAGTACTTC,CASSEVGEVETQYF
.,.,TRBJ2-3,TRBV7-9,TGTGCCAGCAGCCTCCCCCGGGCTAGCACAGATACGCAGTATTTT,CASSLPRASTDTQYF
TRBD1,.,TRBJ2-3,TRBV15,TGTGCCACCAGCAGAGAACTCCGGGACAGGGGATATACGCAGTATTTT,CATSRELRDRGYTQYF
.,.,TRBJ2-7,TRBV12-3/TRBV12-4,TGTGCCAGCAGTTCACAGGGAGAGGCCCTCTACGAGCAGTACTTC,CASSSQGEALYEQYF
.,few,TRBJ2-3,TRBV4-1,TGCGCCAGCAGCCAAGATCTGAGGACCGCAGATACGCAGTATTTT,CASSQDLRTADTQYF
.,.,TRBJ2-5,TRBV20-1,TGCAGTGCTAGAAGAGGGAGAGAGACCCAGTACTTC,CSARRGRETQYF
TRBD2,few,TRBJ2-5,TRBV6-1,TGTGCCAGCAGGAGACTAGCGGGGGAAATAGGAGGAGAGACCCAGTACTTC,CASRRLAGEIGGETQYF
.,.,TRBJ2-7,TRBV9,TGTGCCAGCGGGGACGAGCAGTACTTC,CASGDEQYF
.,.,TRBJ1-2,TRBV5-1,TGCGCCAGCAGGATCAGCATTAACTATGGCTACACCTTC,CASRISINYGYTF
.,.,TRBJ1-6,TRBV12-3/TRBV12-4,TGTGCCAGCAGTTCAGGGGAACTTTCACCCCTCCACTTT,CASSSGELSPLHF
TRBD2,.,TRBJ2-1,TRBV15,TGTGCCACCAGCATCAGACTAGCGGGGGGTTACAATGAGCAGTTCTTC,CATSIRLAGGYNEQFF
TRBD2,.,TRBJ2-1,TRBV20-1,TGCAGTGCGATAGCGGGGGGATACAATGAGCAGTTCTTC,CSAIAGGYNEQFF
TRBD1,.,TRBJ2-6,TRBV29-1,TGCAGCGCCGACAGGGGGTCGGTTTCTGGGGCCAACGTCCTGACTTTC,CSADRGSVSGANVLTF
.,.,TRBJ1-3,TRBV20-1,TGCAGTGCGCGGGTCTCCTCTGGAAACACCATATATTTT,CSARVSSGNTIYF
.,.,TRBJ2-2,TRBV7-2,TGTGCCAGCAGCTTAAGTGCCAGGGCTGGCACCGGGGAGCTGTTTTTT,CASSLSARAGTGELFF
.,.,TRBJ2-3,TRBV29-1,TGCAGCGTTGTTTTCTTTGGGAGAACAGATACGCAGTATTTT,CSVVFFGRTDTQYF
TRBD1,.,TRBJ1-5,TRBV12-3/TRBV12-4,TGTGCCAGCAGCCTCGGACAGGCCGCGAGCAATCAGCCCCAGCATTTT,CASSLGQAASNQPQHF
.,.,TRBJ2-6,TRBV29-1,TGCAGCGTTGAACTCTGGACGTTCCGTGGACGAGTGTCTGGGGCCAACGTCCTGACTTTC,CSVELWTFRGRVSGANVLTF
TRBD1,.,TRBJ2-2,TRBV20-1,TGCAGTGCCCCAAAGGGGGCGCGTCGCACCGGGGAGCTGTTTTTT,CSAPKGARRTGELFF
.,few,TRBJ1-6,TRBV7-2,TGTGCCAGCAGCTTAGGGCGGGGTACCTATAATTCACCCCTCCACTTT,CASSLGRGTYNSPLHF
.,.,TRBJ1-6,TRBV20-1,TGCAGTGCCCGGGCAGCCCTTTGGTTGACCCTCCACTTT,CSARAALWLTLHF
TRBD2,.,TRBJ2-3,TRBV10-2,TGCGCCAGTGCTAGCGGGGGGGCCGAAGATACGCAGTATTTT,CASASGGAEDTQYF
.,.,TRBJ2-7,TRBV7-2,TGTGCCAGCAGCACGGACGGGTTGGGATCCTACGAGCAGTACTTC,CASSTDGLGSYEQYF